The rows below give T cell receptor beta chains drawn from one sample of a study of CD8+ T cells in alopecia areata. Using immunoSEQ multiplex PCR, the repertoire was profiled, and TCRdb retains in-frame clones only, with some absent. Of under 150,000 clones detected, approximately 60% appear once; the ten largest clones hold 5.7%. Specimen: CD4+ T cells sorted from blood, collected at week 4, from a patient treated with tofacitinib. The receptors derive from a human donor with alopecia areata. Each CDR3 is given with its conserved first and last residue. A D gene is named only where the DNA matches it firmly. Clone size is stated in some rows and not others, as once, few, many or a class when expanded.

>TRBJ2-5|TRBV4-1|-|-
TGCGCCAGCAGCCAAGGTCCCAAAGAGACCCAGTACTTC
CASSQGPKETQYF
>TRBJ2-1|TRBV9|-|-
TGTGCCAGCAGCGAGAAAAGCGGCACCTCCTACAATGAGCAGTTCTTC
CASSEKSGTSYNEQFF
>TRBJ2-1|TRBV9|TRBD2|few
TGTGCCAGCAGCGTTGAGTCTAGCGGGAGCTATAAGGATGAGCAGTTCTTC
CASSVESSGSYKDEQFF
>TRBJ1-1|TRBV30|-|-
TGTGCCTGGGGGGCGACGGTAGCTTTCTTT
CAWGATVAFF
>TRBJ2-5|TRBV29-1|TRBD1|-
TGCAGCGTTGAATGGACAGGGGCAAACAGACAAGAGACCCAGTACTTC
CSVEWTGANRQETQYF
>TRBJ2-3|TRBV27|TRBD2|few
TGTGCCAGCAGTTTAAGATACAGCGGGACCTACACAGATACGCAGTATTTT
CASSLRYSGTYTDTQYF
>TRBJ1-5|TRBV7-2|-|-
TGTGCCAGCAGCTGGAGAGATCAGCCCCAGCATTTT
CASSWRDQPQHF
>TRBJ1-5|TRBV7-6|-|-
TGTGCCAGCAGCTTAGTACAGGGATCGGATCAGCCCCAGCATTTT
CASSLVQGSDQPQHF
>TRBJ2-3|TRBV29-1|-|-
TGCACCTTTCGAGGGGCCAGCACAGATACGCAGTATTTT
CTFRGASTDTQYF
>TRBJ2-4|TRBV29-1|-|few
TGCAGCGTGGCTAGGGGTTACATTCAGTACTTC
CSVARGYIQYF
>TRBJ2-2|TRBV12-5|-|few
TGCGCCTCCAGGGACACCGGGGAGCTGTTTTTT
CASRDTGELFF
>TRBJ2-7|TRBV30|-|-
TGTGCCTGGAGTGCGATGGGGCAGGGCACATACGAGCAGTACTTC
CAWSAMGQGTYEQYF
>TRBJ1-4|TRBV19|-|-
TGTGCCAGTAGTATAAGCGCAACTAATGAAAAACTGTTTTTT
CASSISATNEKLFF
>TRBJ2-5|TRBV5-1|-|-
TGCGCCAGCAGCGTCCAGCACGATCCACAAGAGACCCAGTACTTC
CASSVQHDPQETQYF
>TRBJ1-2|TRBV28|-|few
TGTGCCAGCAGTTTATCCTCTGCGGGGCGGAGCTATGGCTACACCTTC
CASSLSSAGRSYGYTF
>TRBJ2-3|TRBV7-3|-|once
TGTGCCAGCAAGAGGGGCGCGAGCACAGATACGCAGTATTTT
CASKRGASTDTQYF
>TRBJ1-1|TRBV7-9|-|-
TGTGCCAGCAGCTTTTCAGGGTCGGACACTGAAGCTTTCTTT
CASSFSGSDTEAFF
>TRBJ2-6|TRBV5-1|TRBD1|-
TGCGCCAGCAGCTCGGATTGGAGACAGGGCTCGGGGGCCAACGTCCTGACTTTC
CASSSDWRQGSGANVLTF
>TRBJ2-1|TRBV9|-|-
TGTGCCAGCAGCGCCACGAACTTGTACAATGAGCAGTTCTTC
CASSATNLYNEQFF
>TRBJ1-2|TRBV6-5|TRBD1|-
TGTGCCAGCAAACCGGGACAGGGGCTCTATGGCTACACCTTC
CASKPGQGLYGYTF
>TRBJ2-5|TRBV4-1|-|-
TGCGCCAGCAGCCAAGATCACTGGGAGACCCAGTACTTC
CASSQDHWETQYF
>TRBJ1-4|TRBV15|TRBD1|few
TGTGCCACCAGCAGGACGGGACAGCTAAATGAAAAACTGTTTTTT
CATSRTGQLNEKLFF